This T cell receptor (gamma chain) is drawn from a study of Vδ1+ human thymocytes. General study results and limits: Donors shared many TRG clonotypes but few TRD clonotypes. In the thymus, TRG and TRD repertoires looked highly polyclonal with Gaussian CDR3 lengths. Unlike peripheral blood Vdelta1+ controls, thymic delta-chain sequences included around 21% Vdelta2 and few Vdelta3.

The CDR3 contains 13 residues. Looked up from germline, CDR1 is EGSTGY and CDR2 is YDSYTSSV. As to this clone: Its antigen is undetermined. A junction boundary mismatches the germline segment, possibly from a read error. Other DNA sequences in this sample translate to the same CDR3.

Vdelta1+ thymocyte sorts reached between roughly 98% and 99.6% purity. Extracted RNA was reverse transcribed into cDNA. Pooled V-gene forward primers with one constant-region reverse primer generated the CDR3 amplicons by multiplex PCR. TCRdb called clones from the multiplex PCR reads again using CATT. The sample gives 20,000 to 25,000 gamma-chain clones, roughly 15% of which show up once; roughly 2% is in the top ten. The chain employs TRGV4 and TRGJ1 or TRGJ2. The sequencing sample was made of Vdelta1+ gamma-delta thymocytes from the thymus. Indicated subset: FACS-sorted CD3+ TCRalphabeta- TCRVdelta1+ TCRVdelta2- thymocytes. This TCR came from a child younger than two who had congenital heart surgery. CDR3: CATWNGGYYKKLF. The CDR3 region has the DNA TGTGCCACCTGGAATGGGGGTTATTATAAGAAACTCTTT.